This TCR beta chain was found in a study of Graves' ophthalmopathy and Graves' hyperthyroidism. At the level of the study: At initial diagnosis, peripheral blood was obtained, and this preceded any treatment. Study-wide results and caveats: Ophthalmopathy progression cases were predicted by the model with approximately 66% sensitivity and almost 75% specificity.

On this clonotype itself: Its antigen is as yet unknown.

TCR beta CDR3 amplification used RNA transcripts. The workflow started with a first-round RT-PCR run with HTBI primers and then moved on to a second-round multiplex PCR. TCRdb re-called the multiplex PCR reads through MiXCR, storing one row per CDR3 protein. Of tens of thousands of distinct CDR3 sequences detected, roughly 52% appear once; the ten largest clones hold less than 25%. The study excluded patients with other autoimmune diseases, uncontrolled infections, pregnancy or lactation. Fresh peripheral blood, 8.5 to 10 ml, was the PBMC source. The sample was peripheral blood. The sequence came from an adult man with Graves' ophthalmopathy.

The CDR3 here is CSALYRDGTGELFF. In DNA, the CDR3 is TGCAGTGCCCTATACCGGGATGGAACCGGGGAGCTGTTTTTT. The chain joins TRBV20-1 to TRBJ2-2; a possible D gene is TRBD2 (5 bases). The CDR3 spans 14 residues. The V end lost 6 bases, the J end lost 5 bases, and 16 bases lay between the germline ends. Per the germline V gene, CDR1 is DFQATT and CDR2 is SNEGSKA (reference sequence).